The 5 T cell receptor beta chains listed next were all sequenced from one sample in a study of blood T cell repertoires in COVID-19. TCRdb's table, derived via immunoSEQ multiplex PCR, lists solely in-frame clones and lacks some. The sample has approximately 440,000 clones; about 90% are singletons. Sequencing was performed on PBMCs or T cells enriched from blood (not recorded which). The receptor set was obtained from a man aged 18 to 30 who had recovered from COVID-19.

CDR3 DNA: TGTGCCAGCAGCCAGGGATCGGGCGGGGAGCTGTTTTTT. This codes for CASSQGSGGELFF. V is TRBV6-5 and J is TRBJ2-2, with D perhaps TRBD1 (5 bases). The CDR3 is made up of 13 amino acids. Germline lookup yields CDR1 MNHEY and CDR2 SVGAGI. Between the trimmed V and J ends, which lost 6 bases and 7 bases, there was a span of 12 bases.

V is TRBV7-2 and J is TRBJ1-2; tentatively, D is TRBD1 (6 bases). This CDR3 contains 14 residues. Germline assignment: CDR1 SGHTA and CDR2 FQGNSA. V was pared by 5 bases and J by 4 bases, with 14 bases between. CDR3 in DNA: TGTGCCAGCAGCCAGACAGGAGAACCCTATGGCTACACCTTC. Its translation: CASSQTGEPYGYTF.

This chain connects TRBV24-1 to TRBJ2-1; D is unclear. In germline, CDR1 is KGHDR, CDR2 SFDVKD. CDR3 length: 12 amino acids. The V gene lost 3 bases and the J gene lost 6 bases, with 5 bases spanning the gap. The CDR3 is CATSDLTNEQFF. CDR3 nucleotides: TGTGCCACCAGTGATCTAACCAATGAGCAGTTCTTC.

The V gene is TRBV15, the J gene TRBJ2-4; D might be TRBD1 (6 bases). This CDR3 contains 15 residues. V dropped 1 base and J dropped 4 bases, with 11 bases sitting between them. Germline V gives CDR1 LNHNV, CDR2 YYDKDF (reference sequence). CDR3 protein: CATSRVGTMKNIQYF. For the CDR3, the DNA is TGTGCCACCAGCAGAGTCGGGACAATGAAAAACATTCAGTACTTC.

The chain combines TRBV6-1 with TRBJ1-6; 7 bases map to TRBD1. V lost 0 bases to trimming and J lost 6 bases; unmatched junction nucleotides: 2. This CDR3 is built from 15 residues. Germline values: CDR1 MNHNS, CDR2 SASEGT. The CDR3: CASSEAGTANSPLHF. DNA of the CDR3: TGTGCCAGCAGTGAAGCCGGGACAGCTAATTCACCCCTCCACTTT.